The source of this T cell receptor (beta chain) is a study of shared clonotypes between healthy human individuals. Overall study findings and caveats: Read depth was anticipated to influence clonotype sharing among donors.

About this clone itself: Its antigen remains unidentified.

The data were produced by immunoSEQ multiplex PCR, yet TCRdb's version contains in-frame clones alone and is incomplete. The table includes some 2,100,000 clones, approximately 94% detected once. The germline V gene has CDR1 MDHEN and CDR2 SYDVKM. Between the trimmed V and J ends, which lost 4 bases and 5 bases, there was a span of 9 bases. The CDR3 covers 12 residues. V and J are TRBV28 and TRBJ2-7; D gene uncertain. The specimen was naive CD4+ T cells sorted from blood. Subset here: CD45RA+ positively selected. This receptor was obtained from a young man in good health. In nucleotides, the CDR3 is TGTGCCAGCAGTTCCTCAGGCAACGAGCAGTACTTC. This gives the protein CASSSSGNEQYF.